These T cell receptor beta chains were read from a single sample in a study of OX40 agonist ivuxolimab in advanced cancers. Profiled with immunoSEQ multiplex PCR; TCRdb holds only in-frame clones, not every one. The sample lists about 81,000 clones, 88% occurring once. This specimen consisted of CD4+ or CD8+ T cells sorted from blood, obtained in a trial of the OX40 agonist ivuxolimab. Receptors originate from an adult with an advanced solid tumor such as melanoma, head and neck, liver or kidney cancer. CDR3s include the opening cysteine and the closing phenylalanine or tryptophan. Each record gives: CDR3 DNA, CDR3 protein, J gene, D gene, V gene, clone size. D genes are given only for firm matches. Clone size, where shown, is once, few, many, or a class for clones that have expanded.

TGTGCCAGCAGCGTAGCGCAGGGCGACTATGGCTACACCTTC | CASSVAQGDYGYTF | TRBJ1-2 | . | TRBV9 | .
TGTGCCAGCAGCTTAAGTGGGGCAGGGGGCACTGAAGCTTTCTTT | CASSLSGAGGTEAFF | TRBJ1-1 | TRBD1 | TRBV7-3 | .
TGCGCCAGCAGGGGGGCCGTTGAGCAGTTCTTC | CASRGAVEQFF | TRBJ2-1 | . | TRBV5-1 | .
TGCAGCGTTGAGGACAGGGGCGGCACAGATACGCAGTATTTT | CSVEDRGGTDTQYF | TRBJ2-3 | TRBD1 | TRBV29-1 | .
TGCGCCAGCAGCGCTGCTGGTGGGGGGCGTAACACCGGGGAGCTGTTTTTT | CASSAAGGGRNTGELFF | TRBJ2-2 | . | TRBV10-1 | once
TGTGCCAGCAGCAAACCTAGCACAGATACGCAGTATTTT | CASSKPSTDTQYF | TRBJ2-3 | . | TRBV5-6 | .
TGTGCCAGCACCCTCCGGGTCCGGTTGTGGAACACCATATATTTT | CASTLRVRLWNTIYF | TRBJ1-3 | . | TRBV6-1 | .
TGTGCCAGCAGCTTCGCCGGGACAGGGGGGGGTCAGCCCCAGCATTTT | CASSFAGTGGGQPQHF | TRBJ1-5 | TRBD1 | TRBV7-9 | .
TGTGCCACCAGCAGAGATCTGGGCACAGATACGCAGTATTTT | CATSRDLGTDTQYF | TRBJ2-3 | . | TRBV15 | .
TGTGCCAGCAGCTTAGGAGTAAGGGTTGGCTACACCTTC | CASSLGVRVGYTF | TRBJ1-2 | . | TRBV7-9 | .
TGTGCCAGCACGCAGGCCGGGGAGCTGTTTTTT | CASTQAGELFF | TRBJ2-2 | . | TRBV7-6 | .
TGCAGCGTTAAGCTTTCTGGAAACACCATATATTTT | CSVKLSGNTIYF | TRBJ1-3 | . | TRBV29-1 | .
TGTGCCAGCAATGGGGTGGGGACAGATACGCAGTATTTT | CASNGVGTDTQYF | TRBJ2-3 | . | TRBV2 | .
TGTGCCAGCAGCTTAAGTGGGGGCTCCTACGAGCAGTACTTC | CASSLSGGSYEQYF | TRBJ2-7 | . | TRBV7-3 | .
TGTGCCAGCAGTTGGTCCCGACAGGGGGGCTCCTACGAGCAGTACTTC | CASSWSRQGGSYEQYF | TRBJ2-7 | TRBD1 | TRBV6-5 | .
TGCGCCAGCAGCCAAGAAGGGTGGGAAATCTCTCGGTACTCTGGAAACACCATATATTTT | CASSQEGWEISRYSGNTIYF | TRBJ1-3 | . | TRBV4-1 | .
TGTGCCAGTAGTATGGTCCACACCGGGGAGCTGTTTTTT | CASSMVHTGELFF | TRBJ2-2 | . | TRBV19 | .
TGTGCCAGCAGCTTTAATTCCATACCGAGAGCTCCTGGAAACACCATATATTTT | CASSFNSIPRAPGNTIYF | TRBJ1-3 | . | TRBV5-4 | once
TGCGCCAGCAGCCAAGATAAGAATCCCGATACGCAGTATTTT | CASSQDKNPDTQYF | TRBJ2-3 | . | TRBV4-3 | once
TGTGCCAGCAGGCAGGGGGCAGAGGGCTACACCTTC | CASRQGAEGYTF | TRBJ1-2 | TRBD1 | TRBV6-1 | .
TGTGCCAGCAGCCGAAACCCCGGGAAGGTAGAAAAACTGTTTTTT | CASSRNPGKVEKLFF | TRBJ1-4 | . | TRBV7-2 | .
TGTGCCAGCAGCGTCCTAAGCGGGGGGGCCGGGAATGAGCAGTTCTTC | CASSVLSGGAGNEQFF | TRBJ2-1 | TRBD2 | TRBV9 | .
TGTGCCAGCTCACCAAGCACGGCGAACACTGAAGCTTTCTTT | CASSPSTANTEAFF | TRBJ1-1 | . | TRBV18 | .
TGCGCCAGCAGCCAAGATCCCTACTCTAGCGGGGGGTACACCGGGGAGCTGTTTTTT | CASSQDPYSSGGYTGELFF | TRBJ2-2 | TRBD2 | TRBV4-1 | .
TGTGCCAGCAGTTTAGGGGGGGGGACCAACTCTGGAAACACCATATATTTT | CASSLGGGTNSGNTIYF | TRBJ1-3 | . | TRBV28 | once
TGCAGTGCTAGGGTCTATGAAAAACTGTTTTTT | CSARVYEKLFF | TRBJ1-4 | . | TRBV20-1 | .
TGTGCCACCGCCGATCTTCAAAATTCCGGGGAGCTGTTTTTT | CATADLQNSGELFF | TRBJ2-2 | . | TRBV2 | few
TGTGCCAGCAGGACCCAGGTAGCGGGGGGGAGTGAGCAGTTCTTC | CASRTQVAGGSEQFF | TRBJ2-1 | TRBD2 | TRBV6-1 | .
TGTGCCAGCAGTGCGTCCGGGACAGGGGGCGACGAGCAGTACTTC | CASSASGTGGDEQYF | TRBJ2-7 | TRBD1 | TRBV6-5 | .
TGTGCCACCAGCAGAGTTTTGGGACGGAGTTTTGAGCAGTTCTTC | CATSRVLGRSFEQFF | TRBJ2-1 | . | TRBV15 | few
TGCGCCAGCAGTGAGTCGGGCTACGAGCAGTACTTC | CASSESGYEQYF | TRBJ2-7 | . | TRBV10-1 | .
TGTGCCAGCAGCCCAACTAGCGGGGGAGAGACCCAGTACTTC | CASSPTSGGETQYF | TRBJ2-5 | TRBD2 | TRBV7-9 | .
TGTGCCAGCGAACAGGGGGTGATGTCCGGGGCCAACGTCCTGACTTTC | CASEQGVMSGANVLTF | TRBJ2-6 | TRBD1 | TRBV9 | .
TGTGCCAGCAGCCGAACCCTTGAAAGACAGGGAACCTACAATGAGCAGTTCTTC | CASSRTLERQGTYNEQFF | TRBJ2-1 | TRBD1 | TRBV9 | .
TGTGCCAGCAGCTTGAGTGAGTTTGCCTACGAGCAGTACTTC | CASSLSEFAYEQYF | TRBJ2-7 | . | TRBV5-4 | .
TGCGCCACCCTTTCGCCGACTAGCGGGGCCCCAGATACGCAGTATTTT | CATLSPTSGAPDTQYF | TRBJ2-3 | TRBD2 | TRBV10-2 | .
TGTGCCAGCAGCGTAGATGGTGGGCAGCAACAAGAGACCCAGTACTTC | CASSVDGGQQQETQYF | TRBJ2-5 | . | TRBV9 | .
TGTGCCAGCAGGGGACAGAGAGAGACCCAGTACTTC | CASRGQRETQYF | TRBJ2-5 | TRBD1 | TRBV2 | .
TGTGCCAGCTCACCGGGGACAGTTCGCTCCTACGAGCAGTACTTC | CASSPGTVRSYEQYF | TRBJ2-7 | TRBD1 | TRBV18 | few
TGTGCCAGCAGTTACAGGAGACGGACGAACACCGGGGAGCTGTTTTTT | CASSYRRRTNTGELFF | TRBJ2-2 | . | TRBV6-5 | .
TGTGCCAGCAGCACAGTCTATAGCAATCAGCCCCAGCATTTT | CASSTVYSNQPQHF | TRBJ1-5 | . | TRBV6-6 | .
TGTGCCAGTTCAGGGGCTGGGGCCAACGTCCTGACTTTC | CASSGAGANVLTF | TRBJ2-6 | . | TRBV27 | .
TGTGCCAGCAGCCTCCGGGGAAATGAAAAACTGTTTTTT | CASSLRGNEKLFF | TRBJ1-4 | . | TRBV11-3 | .
TGCGCCAGCAGCCAGACGGGAGGGAATCTCGCCTACGAGCAGTACTTC | CASSQTGGNLAYEQYF | TRBJ2-7 | TRBD2 | TRBV4-1 | .
TGTGCCAGCAGCTTATCAGCTGGGGACCCGCTGTTTTTT | CASSLSAGDPLFF | TRBJ2-2 | . | TRBV7-2 | .
TGTGCCAGCAGCTCAAGGACGACGACTGAAGCTTTCTTT | CASSSRTTTEAFF | TRBJ1-1 | . | TRBV7-6 | .
TGTGCCAGCAGCTTCTTGGACAGACTTAACTATGGCTACACCTTC | CASSFLDRLNYGYTF | TRBJ1-2 | . | TRBV7-9 | .
TGTGCCAGCAGTCCGGGACACGGCGTCAACAATGAGCAGTTCTTC | CASSPGHGVNNEQFF | TRBJ2-1 | . | TRBV28 | once
TGTGCCAGCAGCCGACAACAGGGGCCCATCTATGGCTACACCTTC | CASSRQQGPIYGYTF | TRBJ1-2 | TRBD1 | TRBV7-2 | .
TGTGCCAGCAGTTCCCATCCTCAGGGGGCGAGGGATGAGCAGTTCTTC | CASSSHPQGARDEQFF | TRBJ2-1 | TRBD1 | TRBV6-5 | .
TGTGCCACCAGCAGAGATTCGTTCGCGGCGGGATGGTATAGCAATCAGCCCCAGCATTTT | CATSRDSFAAGWYSNQPQHF | TRBJ1-5 | . | TRBV15 | .
TGTGCCAGCAGCGTAGTTGGGGGGTCCCCGACTTCTTACAATGAGCAGTTCTTC | CASSVVGGSPTSYNEQFF | TRBJ2-1 | . | TRBV9 | few
TGTGCCAGCAGTGAATACAGCACGGAGACCCAGTACTTC | CASSEYSTETQYF | TRBJ2-5 | . | TRBV6-1 | .